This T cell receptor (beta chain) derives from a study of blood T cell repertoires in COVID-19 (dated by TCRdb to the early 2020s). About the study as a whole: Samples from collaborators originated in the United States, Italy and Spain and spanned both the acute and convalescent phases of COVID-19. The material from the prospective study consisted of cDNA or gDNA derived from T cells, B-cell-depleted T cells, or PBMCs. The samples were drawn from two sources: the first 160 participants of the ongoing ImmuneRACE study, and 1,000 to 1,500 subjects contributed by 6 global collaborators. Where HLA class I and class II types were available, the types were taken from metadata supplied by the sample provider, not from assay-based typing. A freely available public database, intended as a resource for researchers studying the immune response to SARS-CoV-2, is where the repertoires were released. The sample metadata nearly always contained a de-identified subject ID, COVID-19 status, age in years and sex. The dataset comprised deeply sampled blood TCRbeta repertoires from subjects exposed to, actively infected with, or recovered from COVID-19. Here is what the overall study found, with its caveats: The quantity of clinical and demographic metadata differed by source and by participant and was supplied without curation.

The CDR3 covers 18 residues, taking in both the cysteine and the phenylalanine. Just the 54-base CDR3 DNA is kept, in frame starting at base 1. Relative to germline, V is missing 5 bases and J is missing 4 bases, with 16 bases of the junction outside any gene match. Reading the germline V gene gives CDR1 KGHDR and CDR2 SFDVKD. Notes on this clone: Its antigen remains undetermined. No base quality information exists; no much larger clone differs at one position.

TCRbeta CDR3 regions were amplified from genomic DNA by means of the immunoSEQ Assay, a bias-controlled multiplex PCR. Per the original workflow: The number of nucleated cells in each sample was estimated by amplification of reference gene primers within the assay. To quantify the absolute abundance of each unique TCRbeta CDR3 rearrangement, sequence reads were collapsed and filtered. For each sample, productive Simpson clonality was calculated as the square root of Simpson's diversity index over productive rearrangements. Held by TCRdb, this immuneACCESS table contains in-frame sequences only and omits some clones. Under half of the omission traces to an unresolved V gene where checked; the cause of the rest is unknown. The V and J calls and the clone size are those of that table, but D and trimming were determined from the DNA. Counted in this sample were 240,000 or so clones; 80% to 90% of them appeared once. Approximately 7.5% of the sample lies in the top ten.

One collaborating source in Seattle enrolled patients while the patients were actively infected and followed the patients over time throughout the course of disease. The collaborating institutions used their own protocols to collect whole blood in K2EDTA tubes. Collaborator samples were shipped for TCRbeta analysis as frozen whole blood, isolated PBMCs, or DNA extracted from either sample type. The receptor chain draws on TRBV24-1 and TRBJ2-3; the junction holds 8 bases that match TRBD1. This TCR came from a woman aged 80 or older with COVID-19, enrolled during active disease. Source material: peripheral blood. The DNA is TGTGCCACCAGTGGGCAAGGTACAGGGGGAGAAAAGCCAGATACGCAGTATTTT. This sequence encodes CATSGQGTGGEKPDTQYF.